Each of the 10 T cell receptor beta chains below was sequenced from the same sample in a study. Treg sorting used a CD4+CD25+CD127-/low gate. TCRdb itself ran the 5' RACE reads through MiXCR, one entry per CDR3 protein. In the table there are 32,000 or so distinct CDR3 sequences, about a quarter of which are singletons. The sequenced sample consisted of tumor-infiltrating Tregs sorted from the breast tumor. The receptors were gathered from a female donor with breast cancer.

The count of this clonotype is one. The chain carries TRBV18 and TRBJ2-7, with D tentatively TRBD2 (5 bases). The CDR3 runs 14 residues. The germline V gene encodes CDR1 KGHSH and CDR2 LQKENI. With 1 base removed from V and 2 bases from J, the gap between germline ends came to 9 bases. This CDR3 is CASSPHRDTYEQYF. DNA of the CDR3: TGTGCCAGCTCACCACACCGGGATACCTACGAGCAGTACTTC.

Many counts were recorded for this clonotype. The chain carries TRBV12-3 or TRBV12-4 and TRBJ1-5; 9 bases agree with TRBD1. The J segment lost 2 bases and the V segment lost 6 bases, leaving 5 bases of the junction unmatched. The CDR3 totals 15 residues. DNA for the CDR3: TGTGCCAGCAGGGGACAGGGAGGGGGCAATCAGCCCCAGCATTTT. Its protein is CASRGQGGGNQPQHF.

This clonotype appeared many times. V is TRBV2 and J is TRBJ1-1; D remains ambiguous. V was cut by 6 bases and J by 2 bases, with 7 bases left in between. The length of the CDR3 is 12 residues. Germline values: CDR1 SNHLY, CDR2 FYNNEI. In nucleotides, the CDR3 is TGTGCCAGCAGCGAAAGTAACACTGAAGCTTTCTTT. Residues: CASSESNTEAFF.

The V call is TRBV11-2, the J call TRBJ2-7; D not certain. The V end was cut by 2 bases, the J end by 3 bases, with 8 bases between. The CDR3 is 13 amino acids. Germline V gene sequence: CDR1 SGHAT, CDR2 FQNNGV. The CDR3 loop reads CASSLLSYYEQYF. CDR3 bases: TGTGCCAGCAGCTTATTAAGTTACTACGAGCAGTACTTC.

This clonotype is termed medium-sized. V gene TRBV20-1 combines with J gene TRBJ2-7, with D unclear. Trimming left V 0 bases short and J 0 bases short, with 9 bases between. The CDR3 is 14 amino acids. Germline V gives CDR1 DFQATT, CDR2 SNEGSKA (reference sequence). Here the CDR3 reads CSARDPRTSYEQYF. DNA of the CDR3: TGCAGTGCTAGAGACCCGCGTACCTCCTACGAGCAGTACTTC.

The J gene is TRBJ1-1, the V gene TRBV4-1; no clear D gene. This CDR3 has 15 residues. V was pared by 4 bases and J by 1 base, with 13 bases between. Germline CDR1 and CDR2: MGHRA and YSYEKL. Written as DNA, the CDR3 is TGCGCCAGCAGCCTGGGAGCGGGCGGGAACACTGAAGCTTTCTTT. It encodes CASSLGAGGNTEAFF.

This clonotype was recorded only once. Because it lacks the conserved phenylalanine or tryptophan at the end, this CDR3 is likely a read error. No DNA is shown, since the ends of the CDR3 on it are uncertain; the CDR3 is the one TCRdb lists. The rearrangement uses TRBV5-1 and TRBJ2-2; the D call TRBD1 from the table was never checked on the DNA. Inclusive of both ends, the CDR3 amounts to 15 amino acids. The germline gives CDR1 SGHRS, CDR2 YFSETQ. The CDR3 region is CASSSGQGDTGELLS.

As for this clonotype: This clone may be a read error of a much larger clone one base away. V gene TRBV7-9 combines with J gene TRBJ1-1; TRBD1 matches at 8 bases. Germline V gene lookup returns CDR1 SEHNR and CDR2 FQNEAQ (reference sequence). The CDR3 runs to 14 residues. Unmatched junction bases numbered 5, after V lost 7 bases and J lost 1 base. The CDR3 protein is CASTRDRRNTEAFF. The DNA of the CDR3 is TGTGCCAGCACCCGGGACAGGCGGAACACTGAAGCTTTCTTT.

A remark on this clonotype: A much larger clone lies one base from this, so it may be a read error. The J gene is TRBJ2-7, the V gene TRBV20-1; 10 nucleotides line up with TRBD1. Trimming took 5 bases from V and 5 from J; bases not matched to a gene: 9. Germline CDR1 and CDR2: DFQATT and SNEGSKA (reference sequence). The CDR3 loop spans 14 amino acids. CDR3 protein: CSAFPGQGQDEQYF. In nucleotides, the CDR3 is TGCAGTGCTTTCCCGGGACAGGGGCAGGACGAGCAGTACTTC.

This clonotype was observed a handful of times. The CDR3 loop is CASSKLAGEAKNIQYF. CDR3 coding DNA: TGCGCCAGCAGCAAACTAGCGGGGGAAGCCAAAAACATTCAGTACTTC. The J gene is TRBJ2-4, the V gene TRBV4-1; TRBD2 agrees at 11 bases. There are 16 residues in the CDR3. Unmatched junction bases numbered 3, after V lost 5 bases and J lost 0 bases. The germline CDR1 and CDR2 sequences are MGHRA and YSYEKL.